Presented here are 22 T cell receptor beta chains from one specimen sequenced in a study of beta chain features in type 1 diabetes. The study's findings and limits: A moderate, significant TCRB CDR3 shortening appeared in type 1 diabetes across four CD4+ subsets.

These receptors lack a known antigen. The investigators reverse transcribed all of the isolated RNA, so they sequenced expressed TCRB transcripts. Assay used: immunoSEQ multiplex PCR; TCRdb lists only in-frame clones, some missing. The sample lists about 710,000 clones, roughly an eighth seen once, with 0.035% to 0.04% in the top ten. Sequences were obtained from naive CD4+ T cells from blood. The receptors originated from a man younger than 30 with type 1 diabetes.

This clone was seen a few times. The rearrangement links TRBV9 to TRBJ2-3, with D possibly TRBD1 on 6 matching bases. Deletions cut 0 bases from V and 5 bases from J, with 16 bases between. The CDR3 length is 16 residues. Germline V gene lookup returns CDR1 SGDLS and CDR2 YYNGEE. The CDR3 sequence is CASSVASGQTLDTQYF. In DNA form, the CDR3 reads TGTGCCAGCAGCGTAGCGTCAGGACAGACTTTAGATACGCAGTATTTT.

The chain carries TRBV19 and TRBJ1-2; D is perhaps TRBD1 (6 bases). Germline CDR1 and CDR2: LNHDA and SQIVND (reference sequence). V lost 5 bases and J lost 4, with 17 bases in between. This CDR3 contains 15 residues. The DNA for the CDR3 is TGTGCCAGTAGTGAACAGGGTCCACCAATCTATGGCTACACCTTC. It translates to CASSEQGPPIYGYTF.

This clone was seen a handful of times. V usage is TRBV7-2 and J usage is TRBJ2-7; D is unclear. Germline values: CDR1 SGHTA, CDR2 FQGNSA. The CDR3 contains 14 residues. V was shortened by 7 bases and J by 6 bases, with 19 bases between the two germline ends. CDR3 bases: TGTGCCAGCACAATGACTCCGGTGATTGGCGAGCAGTACTTC. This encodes CASTMTPVIGEQYF.

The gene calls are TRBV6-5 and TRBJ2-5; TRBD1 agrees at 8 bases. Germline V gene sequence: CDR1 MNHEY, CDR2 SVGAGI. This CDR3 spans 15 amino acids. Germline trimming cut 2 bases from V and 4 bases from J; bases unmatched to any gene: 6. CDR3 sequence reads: CASSYPIGQGETQYF. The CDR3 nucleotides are TGTGCCAGCAGTTACCCCATCGGACAGGGAGAGACCCAGTACTTC.

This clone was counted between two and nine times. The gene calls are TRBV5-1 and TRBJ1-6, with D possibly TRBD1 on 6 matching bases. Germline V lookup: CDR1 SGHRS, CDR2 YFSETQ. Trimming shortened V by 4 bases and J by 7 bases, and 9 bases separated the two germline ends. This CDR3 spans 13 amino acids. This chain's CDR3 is CASSPGQNSPLHF. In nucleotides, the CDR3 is TGCGCCAGCAGCCCTGGACAGAATTCACCCCTCCACTTT.

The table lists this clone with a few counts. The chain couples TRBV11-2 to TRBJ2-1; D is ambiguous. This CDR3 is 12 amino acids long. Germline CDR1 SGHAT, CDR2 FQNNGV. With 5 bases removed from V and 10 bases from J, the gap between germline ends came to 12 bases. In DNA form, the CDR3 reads TGTGCCAGCAGCCCAGGTACCGGGGAGCAGTTCTTC. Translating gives CASSPGTGEQFF. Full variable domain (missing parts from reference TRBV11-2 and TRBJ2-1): EAGVAQSPRYKIIEKRQSVAFWCNPISGHATLYWYQQILGQGPKLLIQFQNNGVVDDSQLPKDRFSAERLKGVDSTLKIQPAKLEDSAVYLCASSPGTGEQFFGPGTRLTVL.

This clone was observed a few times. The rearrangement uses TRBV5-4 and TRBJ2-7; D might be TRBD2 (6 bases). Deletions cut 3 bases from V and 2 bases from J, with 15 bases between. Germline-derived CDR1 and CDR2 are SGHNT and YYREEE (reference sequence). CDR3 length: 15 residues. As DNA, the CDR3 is TGTGCCAGCAGCTACGACGGGAGTAGGACCTACGAGCAGTACTTC. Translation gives CASSYDGSRTYEQYF.

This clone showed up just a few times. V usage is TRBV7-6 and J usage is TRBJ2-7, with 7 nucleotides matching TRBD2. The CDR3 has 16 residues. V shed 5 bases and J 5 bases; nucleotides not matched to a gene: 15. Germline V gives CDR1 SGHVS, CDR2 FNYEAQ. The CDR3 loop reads CASSPRFRTRNHEQYF. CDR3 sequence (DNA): TGTGCCAGCAGCCCACGTTTCCGGACTAGGAACCACGAGCAGTACTTC.

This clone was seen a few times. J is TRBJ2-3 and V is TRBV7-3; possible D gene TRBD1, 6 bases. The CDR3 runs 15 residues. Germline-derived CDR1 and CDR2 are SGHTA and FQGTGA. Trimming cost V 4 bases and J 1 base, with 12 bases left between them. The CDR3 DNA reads TGTGCCAGCAGCTCCCAGGGGATGGGCACAGATACGCAGTATTTT. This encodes CASSSQGMGTDTQYF.

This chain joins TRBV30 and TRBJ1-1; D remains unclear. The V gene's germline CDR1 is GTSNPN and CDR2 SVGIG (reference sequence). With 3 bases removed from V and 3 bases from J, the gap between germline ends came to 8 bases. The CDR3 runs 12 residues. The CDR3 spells CAWRGDDTEAFF. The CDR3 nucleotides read TGTGCCTGGAGGGGCGATGACACTGAAGCTTTCTTT.

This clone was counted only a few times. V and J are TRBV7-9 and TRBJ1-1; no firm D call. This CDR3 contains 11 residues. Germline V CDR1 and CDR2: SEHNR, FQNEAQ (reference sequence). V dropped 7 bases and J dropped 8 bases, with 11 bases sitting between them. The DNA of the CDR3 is TGTGCCAGCAACCCTAGGAAAGAAGCTTTCTTT. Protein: CASNPRKEAFF.

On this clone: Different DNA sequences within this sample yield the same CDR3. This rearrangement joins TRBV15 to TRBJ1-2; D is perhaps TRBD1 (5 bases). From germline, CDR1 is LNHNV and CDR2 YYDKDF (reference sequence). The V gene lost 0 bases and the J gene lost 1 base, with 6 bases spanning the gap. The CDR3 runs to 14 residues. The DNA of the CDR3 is TGTGCCACCAGCAGAGACAGGGATAACTATGGCTACACCTTC. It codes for CATSRDRDNYGYTF.

For the CDR3, the DNA is TGTGCCAGCAGCTTAGGGGCAGGGCGGAATGAGCAGTTCTTC. The encoded protein is CASSLGAGRNEQFF. V gene TRBV7-3 combines with J gene TRBJ2-1; a possible D gene is TRBD1 (5 bases). The length of the CDR3 is 14 residues. Germline V lookup: CDR1 SGHTA, CDR2 FQGTGA. The germline V and J ends were trimmed by 2 bases and 7 bases, with 12 bases remaining between them.

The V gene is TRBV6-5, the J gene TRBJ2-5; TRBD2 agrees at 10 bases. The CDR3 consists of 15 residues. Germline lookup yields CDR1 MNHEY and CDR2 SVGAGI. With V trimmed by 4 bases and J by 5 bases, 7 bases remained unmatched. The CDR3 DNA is TGTGCCAGCAGTTCGCTAGCGGGAGTGAGGGAGACCCAGTACTTC. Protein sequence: CASSSLAGVRETQYF.

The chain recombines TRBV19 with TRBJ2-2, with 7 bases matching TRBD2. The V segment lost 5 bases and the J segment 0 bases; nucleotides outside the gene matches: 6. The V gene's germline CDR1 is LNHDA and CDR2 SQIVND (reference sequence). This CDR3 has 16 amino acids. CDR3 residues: CASSFSAGSNTGELFF. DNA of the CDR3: TGTGCCAGTAGTTTCTCAGCGGGATCGAACACCGGGGAGCTGTTTTTT.

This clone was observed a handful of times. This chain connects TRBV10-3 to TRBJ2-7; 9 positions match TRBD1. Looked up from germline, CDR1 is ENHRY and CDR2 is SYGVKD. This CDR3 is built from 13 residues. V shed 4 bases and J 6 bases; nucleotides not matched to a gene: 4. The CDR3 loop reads CAISGQGEGEQYF. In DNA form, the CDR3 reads TGTGCCATCAGTGGACAGGGGGAGGGCGAGCAGTACTTC.

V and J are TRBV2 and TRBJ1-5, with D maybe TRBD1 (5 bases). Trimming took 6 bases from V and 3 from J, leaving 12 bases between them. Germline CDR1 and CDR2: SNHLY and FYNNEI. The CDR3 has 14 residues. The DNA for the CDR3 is TGTGCCAGCAGGATACAGGAGACCAATCAGCCCCAGCATTTT. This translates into CASRIQETNQPQHF.

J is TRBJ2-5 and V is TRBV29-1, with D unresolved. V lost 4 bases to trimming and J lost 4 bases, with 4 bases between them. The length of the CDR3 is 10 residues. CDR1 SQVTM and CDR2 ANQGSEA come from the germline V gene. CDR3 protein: CSVGLETQYF. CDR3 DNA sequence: TGCAGCGTTGGGCTAGAGACCCAGTACTTC.

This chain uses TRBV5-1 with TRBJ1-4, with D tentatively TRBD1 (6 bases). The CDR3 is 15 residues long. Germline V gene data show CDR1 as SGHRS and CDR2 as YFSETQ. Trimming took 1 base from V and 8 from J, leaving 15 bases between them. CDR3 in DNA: TGCGCCAGCAGCTTGCAGGCAGGGGCAAACGAAAAACTGTTTTTT. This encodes CASSLQAGANEKLFF. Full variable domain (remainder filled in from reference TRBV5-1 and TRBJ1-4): KAGVTQTPRYLIKTRGQQVTLSCSPISGHRSVSWYQQTPGQGLQFLFEYFSETQRNKGNFPGRFSGRQFSNSRSEMNVSTLELGDSALYLCASSLQAGANEKLFFGSGTQLSVL.

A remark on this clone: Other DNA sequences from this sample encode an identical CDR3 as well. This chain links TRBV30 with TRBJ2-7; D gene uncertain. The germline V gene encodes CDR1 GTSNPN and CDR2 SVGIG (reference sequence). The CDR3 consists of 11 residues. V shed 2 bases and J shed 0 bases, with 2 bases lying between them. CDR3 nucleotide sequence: TGTGCCTGGAGTAGCTCCTACGAGCAGTACTTC. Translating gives CAWSSSYEQYF.

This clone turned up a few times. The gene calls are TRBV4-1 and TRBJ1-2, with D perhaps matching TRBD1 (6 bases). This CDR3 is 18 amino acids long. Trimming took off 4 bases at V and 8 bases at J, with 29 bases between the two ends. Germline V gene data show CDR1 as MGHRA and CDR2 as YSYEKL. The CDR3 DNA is TGCGCCAGCAGCCCAAAAAGAAGGGGGATCTCACAACGAGGCGGCTACACCTTC. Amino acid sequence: CASSPKRRGISQRGGYTF.

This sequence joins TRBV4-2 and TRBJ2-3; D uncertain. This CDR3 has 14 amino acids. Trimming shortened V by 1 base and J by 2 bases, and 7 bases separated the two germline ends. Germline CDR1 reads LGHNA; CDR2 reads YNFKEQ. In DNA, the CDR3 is TGTGCCAGCAGCCAAGGCCCGACCACAGATACGCAGTATTTT. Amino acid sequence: CASSQGPTTDTQYF.